This TCR beta chain was obtained from a study of blood T cell repertoires in COVID-19. Germline V CDR1 and CDR2: SGDLS, YYNGEE. This CDR3 spans 16 amino acids. Trimming took off 3 bases at V and 4 bases at J, with 17 bases between the two ends. The repertoire was sequenced with immunoSEQ multiplex PCR; TCRdb's copy has only in-frame clones and lacks some. The repertoire holds roughly 250,000 clones, with roughly nine tenths as singletons. The clonotype originates from a woman aged 25 to 39 with COVID-19, enrolled during active disease. The sample comprised peripheral blood. V gene TRBV9 combines with J gene TRBJ1-5, with D possibly being TRBD1 (6 bases). The CDR3 loop reads CASSADTGINNQPQHF. The CDR3 nucleotides read TGTGCCAGCAGCGCGGACACAGGGATCAATAATCAGCCCCAGCATTTT.